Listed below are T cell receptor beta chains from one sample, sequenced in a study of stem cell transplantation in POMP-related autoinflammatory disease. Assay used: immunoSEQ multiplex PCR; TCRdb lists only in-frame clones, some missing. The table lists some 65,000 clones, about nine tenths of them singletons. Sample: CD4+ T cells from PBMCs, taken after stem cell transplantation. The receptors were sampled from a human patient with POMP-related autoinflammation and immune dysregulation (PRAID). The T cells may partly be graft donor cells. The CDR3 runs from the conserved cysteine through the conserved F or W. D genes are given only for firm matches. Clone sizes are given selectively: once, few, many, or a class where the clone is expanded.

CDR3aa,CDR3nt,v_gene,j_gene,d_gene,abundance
CASSLGASTDTQYF,TGTGCCAGCAGCTTAGGAGCTAGCACAGATACGCAGTATTTT,TRBV11-2,TRBJ2-3,NA,NA
CASSISTPPNTGELFF,TGTGCCAGTAGTATTTCGACTCCGCCGAACACCGGGGAGCTGTTTTTT,TRBV19,TRBJ2-2,NA,NA
CASIRDSYNSPLHF,TGTGCCAGCATCCGAGACTCCTATAATTCACCCCTCCACTTT,TRBV6-5,TRBJ1-6,NA,NA
CASSLSSGYPYEQYF,TGTGCCAGCAGTTTGAGTTCCGGCTACCCCTACGAGCAGTACTTC,TRBV28,TRBJ2-7,NA,NA
CASIQRSSGSGSPLHF,TGTGCCAGTATCCAGAGGAGCTCCGGGTCGGGCTCACCCCTCCACTTT,TRBV19,TRBJ1-6,NA,NA
CASSLGRSGTGELFF,TGCGCCAGCAGCTTAGGAAGGTCGGGCACCGGGGAGCTGTTTTTT,TRBV5-1,TRBJ2-2,NA,NA
CASTTGDNQPQHF,TGTGCCAGCACCACAGGGGATAATCAGCCCCAGCATTTT,TRBV28,TRBJ1-5,TRBD1,NA
CASSHGDRDTEAFF,TGCGCCAGCAGCCACGGGGACAGGGATACTGAAGCTTTCTTT,TRBV4-1,TRBJ1-1,TRBD1,NA
CAISESVVRQETQYF,TGTGCCATCAGTGAGTCTGTGGTCCGCCAAGAGACCCAGTACTTC,TRBV10-3,TRBJ2-5,NA,NA
CASSQEAGLVQGNEQFF,TGCGCCAGCAGCCAAGAAGCGGGGCTAGTACAGGGCAATGAGCAGTTCTTC,TRBV4-1,TRBJ2-1,NA,once
CASSPGGVQETQYF,TGTGCCAGCAGCCCCGGGGGGGTTCAAGAGACCCAGTACTTC,TRBV5-4,TRBJ2-5,TRBD2,NA
CASSLDTHRVWNQPQHF,TGTGCCAGCAGCTTAGATACGCACAGGGTTTGGAATCAGCCCCAGCATTTT,TRBV7-2,TRBJ1-5,NA,NA
CASSQDLGYNEQFF,TGCGCCAGCAGCCAAGACTTGGGGTACAATGAGCAGTTCTTC,TRBV4-1,TRBJ2-1,NA,NA
CASRHPGVYNEQFF,TGTGCCAGCAGGCACCCGGGGGTCTACAATGAGCAGTTCTTC,TRBV6-5,TRBJ2-1,NA,NA
CASSSPGVETQYF,TGTGCCAGCAGTTCCCCCGGGGTGGAGACCCAGTACTTC,TRBV28,TRBJ2-5,NA,NA
CASARGKNSPLHF,TGTGCCAGCGCGCGGGGAAAGAATTCACCCCTCCACTTT,TRBV2,TRBJ1-6,NA,NA
CSSSYGYTF,TGCAGTTCCAGCTATGGCTACACCTTC,TRBV20-1,TRBJ1-2,NA,NA
CSVDGGRYGYTF,TGCAGCGTTGATGGGGGGCGGTATGGCTACACCTTC,TRBV29-1,TRBJ1-2,NA,NA
CASSTQEGSFQPQHF,TGTGCCAGCAGTACCCAAGAAGGGAGTTTTCAGCCCCAGCATTTT,TRBV6-6,TRBJ1-5,NA,NA
CASSLLTTRLADTQYF,TGTGCCAGCAGCTTACTGACGACCAGGTTGGCAGATACGCAGTATTTT,TRBV5-4,TRBJ2-3,NA,NA
CASSQVDRSNEQFF,TGCGCCAGCAGCCAGGTTGACAGGAGCAATGAGCAGTTCTTC,TRBV4-1,TRBJ2-1,NA,once
CASRVRQGGAGAQYF,TGCGCCAGCAGAGTGAGGCAGGGTGGGGCAGGAGCCCAGTACTTC,TRBV5-1,TRBJ2-5,NA,once
CASSPGTGLSGANVLTF,TGTGCCAGCAGCCCCGGGACAGGCCTCTCTGGGGCCAACGTCCTGACTTTC,TRBV7-8,TRBJ2-6,TRBD1,NA
CASSPAGVSYNEQFF,TGTGCCAGCAGCCCGGCGGGAGTCTCCTACAATGAGCAGTTCTTC,TRBV7-6,TRBJ2-1,TRBD2,NA
CAISESGGAYNSPLHF,TGTGCCATCAGTGAGTCAGGGGGCGCCTATAATTCACCCCTCCACTTT,TRBV10-3,TRBJ1-6,TRBD1,NA
CAIKSLWASGNTIYF,TGTGCCATCAAAAGCCTGTGGGCCTCTGGAAACACCATATATTTT,TRBV2,TRBJ1-3,NA,NA
CASSLEGASGINEQFF,TGCGCCAGCAGCCTTGAGGGGGCTAGCGGGATCAATGAGCAGTTCTTC,TRBV4-1,TRBJ2-1,TRBD2,NA
CASSNYRYEQYF,TGTGCCAGCAGCAACTACAGATACGAGCAGTACTTC,TRBV11-2,TRBJ2-7,NA,NA
CASSLLAGGAAYEQYF,TGTGCCAGCAGCTTACTAGCGGGAGGCGCAGCCTACGAGCAGTACTTC,TRBV3-1/TRBV3-2,TRBJ2-7,TRBD2,NA
CASSGTVKNIQYF,TGTGCCAGCAGTGGTACAGTCAAAAACATTCAGTACTTC,TRBV25-1,TRBJ2-4,NA,NA